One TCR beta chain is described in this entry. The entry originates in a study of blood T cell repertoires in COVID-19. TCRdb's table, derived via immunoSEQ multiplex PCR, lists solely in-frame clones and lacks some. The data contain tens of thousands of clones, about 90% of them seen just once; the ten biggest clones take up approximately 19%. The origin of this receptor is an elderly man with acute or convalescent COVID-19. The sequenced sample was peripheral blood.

CDR3 sequence: CSVATPGQGAYSGNTIYF. For the CDR3, the DNA is TGCAGCGTCGCTACTCCGGGACAGGGAGCTTACTCTGGAAACACCATATATTTT. The chain links TRBV29-1 to TRBJ1-3, with 9 nucleotides matching TRBD1. CDR1 and CDR2 from the germline V gene are SQVTM and ANQGSEA. The CDR3 is made up of 18 amino acids. The junction had 15 bases not matched to a gene; V was cut back by 6 bases and J by 0 bases.